This TCR beta chain stems from a study of shared clonotypes between healthy human individuals. The CDR3 has 16 residues. Trimming at V came to 3 bases and at J to 2 bases, leaving 7 bases not matched to a gene. Germline V gene lookup returns CDR1 WSHSY and CDR2 SAAADI. Authors' data handling: ImmunoSEQ gave junction-only sequences without quality scores, so filtering differed. Profiling relied on immunoSEQ multiplex PCR, and the TCRdb table lists in-frame clones only, not all of them. Clone size and V and J calls were adopted from that table, with D and trimming inferred from the DNA. The data show some 490,000 clones, around 73% seen once.

The chain links TRBV10-2 to TRBJ2-1, with TRBD2 identical over 7 bases. This clonotype was obtained from a woman in her 40s in good health. Some clones in this sample may be carry-over from other donors' samples. The material sequenced was PBMCs. The CDR3 is CASSDYGRIPYNEQFF. CDR3 bases: TGCGCCAGCAGTGATTACGGGAGGATACCCTACAATGAGCAGTTCTTC.